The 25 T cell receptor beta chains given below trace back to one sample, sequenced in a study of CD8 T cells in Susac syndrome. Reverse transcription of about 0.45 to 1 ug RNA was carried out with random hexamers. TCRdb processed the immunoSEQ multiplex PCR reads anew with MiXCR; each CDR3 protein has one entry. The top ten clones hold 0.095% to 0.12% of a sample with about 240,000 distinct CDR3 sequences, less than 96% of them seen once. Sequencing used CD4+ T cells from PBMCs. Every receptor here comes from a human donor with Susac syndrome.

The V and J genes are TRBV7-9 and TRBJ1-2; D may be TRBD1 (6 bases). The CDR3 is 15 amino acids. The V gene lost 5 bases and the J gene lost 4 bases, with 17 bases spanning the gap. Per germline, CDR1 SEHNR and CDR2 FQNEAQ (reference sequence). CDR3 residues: CASSISRGIAYGYTF. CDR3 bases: TGTGCCAGCAGCATAAGCAGGGGTATAGCCTATGGCTACACCTTC.

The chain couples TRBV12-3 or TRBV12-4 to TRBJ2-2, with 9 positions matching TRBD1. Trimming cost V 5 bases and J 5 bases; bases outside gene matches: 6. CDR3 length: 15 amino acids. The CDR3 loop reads CASSARDRATGELFF. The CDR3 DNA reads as TGTGCCAGCAGTGCCCGGGACAGGGCGACCGGGGAGCTGTTTTTT.

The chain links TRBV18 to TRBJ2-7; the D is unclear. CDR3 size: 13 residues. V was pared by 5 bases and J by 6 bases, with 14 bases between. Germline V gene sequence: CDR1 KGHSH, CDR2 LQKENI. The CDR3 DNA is TGTGCCAGCTCATCAATCACCCCTCTCGAGCAGTACTTC. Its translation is CASSSITPLEQYF. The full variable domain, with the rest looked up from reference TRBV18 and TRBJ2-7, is NAGVMQNPRHLVRRRGQEARLRCSPMKGHSHVYWYRQLPEEGLKFMVYLQKENIIDESGMPKERFSAEFPKEGPSILRIQQVVRGDSAAYFCASSSITPLEQYFGPGTRLTVT.

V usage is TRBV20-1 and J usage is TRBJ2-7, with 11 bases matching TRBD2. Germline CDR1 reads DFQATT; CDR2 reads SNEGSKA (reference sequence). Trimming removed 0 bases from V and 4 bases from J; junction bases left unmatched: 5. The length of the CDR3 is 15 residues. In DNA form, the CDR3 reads TGCAGTGCTAGAGAACTAGCGGGAGTTGAATACGAGCAGTACTTC. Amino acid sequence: CSARELAGVEYEQYF.

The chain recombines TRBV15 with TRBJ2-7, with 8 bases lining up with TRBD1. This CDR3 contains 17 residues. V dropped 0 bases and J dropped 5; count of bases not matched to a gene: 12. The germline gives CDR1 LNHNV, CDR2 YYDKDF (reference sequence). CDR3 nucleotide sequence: TGTGCCACCAGCAGAGATCATCCGACAGGGGTAGGAAACGAGCAGTACTTC. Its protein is CATSRDHPTGVGNEQYF. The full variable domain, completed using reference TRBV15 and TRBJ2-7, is DAMVIQNPRYQVTQFGKPVTLSCSQTLNHNVMYWYQQKSSQAPKLLFHYYDKDFNNEADTPDNFQSRRPNTSFCFLDIRSPGLGDTAMYLCATSRDHPTGVGNEQYFGPGTRLTVT.

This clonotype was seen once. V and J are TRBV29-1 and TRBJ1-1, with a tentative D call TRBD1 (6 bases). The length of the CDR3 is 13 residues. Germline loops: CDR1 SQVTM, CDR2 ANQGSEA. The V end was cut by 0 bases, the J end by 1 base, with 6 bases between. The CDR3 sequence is CSVEEGQNTEAFF. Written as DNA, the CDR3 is TGCAGCGTTGAAGAGGGACAGAACACTGAAGCTTTCTTT. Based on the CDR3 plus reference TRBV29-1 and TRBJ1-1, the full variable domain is SAVISQKPSRDICQRGTSLTIQCQVDSQVTMMFWYRQQPGQSLTLIATANQGSEATYESGFVIDKFPISRPNLTFSTLTVSNMSPEDSSIYLCSVEEGQNTEAFFGQGTRLTVV.

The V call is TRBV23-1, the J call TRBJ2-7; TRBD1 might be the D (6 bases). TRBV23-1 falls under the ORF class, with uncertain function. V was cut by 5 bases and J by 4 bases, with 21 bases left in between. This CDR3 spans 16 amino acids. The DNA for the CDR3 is TGCGCCAGCAGTTCGCGATTGGACAGACGAAAATACGAGCAGTACTTC. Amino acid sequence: CASSSRLDRRKYEQYF.

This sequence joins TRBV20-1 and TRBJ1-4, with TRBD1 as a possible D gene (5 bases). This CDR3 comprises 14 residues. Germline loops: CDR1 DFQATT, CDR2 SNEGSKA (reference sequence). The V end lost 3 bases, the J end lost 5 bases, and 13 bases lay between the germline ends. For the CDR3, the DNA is TGCAGTGCTAGGGGGGGTTCTTCGAATGAAAAACTGTTTTTT. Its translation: CSARGGSSNEKLFF.

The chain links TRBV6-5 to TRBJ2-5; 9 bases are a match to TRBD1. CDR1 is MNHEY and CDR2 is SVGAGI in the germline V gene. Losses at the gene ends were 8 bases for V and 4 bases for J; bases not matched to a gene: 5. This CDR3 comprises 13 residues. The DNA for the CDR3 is TGTGCCAGCGAGAAGGGACAGGGAGAGACCCAGTACTTC. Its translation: CASEKGQGETQYF.

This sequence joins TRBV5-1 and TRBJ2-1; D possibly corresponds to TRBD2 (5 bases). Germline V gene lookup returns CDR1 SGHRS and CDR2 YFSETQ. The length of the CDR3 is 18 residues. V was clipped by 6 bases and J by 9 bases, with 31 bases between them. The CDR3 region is CASKEPNDLDRPAGEQFF. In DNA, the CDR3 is TGCGCCAGCAAGGAGCCTAACGACTTGGACCGCCCGGCGGGTGAGCAGTTCTTC. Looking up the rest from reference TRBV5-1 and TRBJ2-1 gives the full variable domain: KAGVTQTPRYLIKTRGQQVTLSCSPISGHRSVSWYQQTPGQGLQFLFEYFSETQRNKGNFPGRFSGRQFSNSRSEMNVSTLELGDSALYLCASKEPNDLDRPAGEQFFGPGTRLTVL.

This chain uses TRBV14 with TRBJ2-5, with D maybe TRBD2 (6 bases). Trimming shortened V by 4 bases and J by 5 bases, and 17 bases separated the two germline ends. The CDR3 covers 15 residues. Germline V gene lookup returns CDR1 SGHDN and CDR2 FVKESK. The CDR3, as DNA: TGTGCCAGCAGCCCCCGATCGGGAGTGAGGGAGACCCAGTACTTC. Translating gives CASSPRSGVRETQYF.

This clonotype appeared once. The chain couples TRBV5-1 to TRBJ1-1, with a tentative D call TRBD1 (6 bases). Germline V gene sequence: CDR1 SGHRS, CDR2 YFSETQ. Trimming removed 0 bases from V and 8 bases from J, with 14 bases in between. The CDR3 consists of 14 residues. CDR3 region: CASSLDRVVAEAFF. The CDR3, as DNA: TGCGCCAGCAGCTTGGACAGGGTTGTTGCCGAAGCTTTCTTT.

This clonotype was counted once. The CDR3 coding sequence is TGTGCCAGCACACAGGGGGACACCTTCTATGGCTACACCTTC. Translating it yields CASTQGDTFYGYTF. The chain combines TRBV28 with TRBJ1-2; TRBD1 matches 8 bases. The CDR3 runs to 14 residues. Germline CDR1 is MDHEN and CDR2 is SYDVKM. Germline trimming cut 7 bases from V and 4 bases from J; bases unmatched to any gene: 8.

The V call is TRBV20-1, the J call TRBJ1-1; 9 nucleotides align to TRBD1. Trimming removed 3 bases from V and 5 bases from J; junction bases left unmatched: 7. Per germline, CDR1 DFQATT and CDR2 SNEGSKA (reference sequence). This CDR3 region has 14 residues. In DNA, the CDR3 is TGCAGTGCTAGGAGGACAGGGGTGGGGACTGAAGCTTTCTTT. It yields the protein CSARRTGVGTEAFF.

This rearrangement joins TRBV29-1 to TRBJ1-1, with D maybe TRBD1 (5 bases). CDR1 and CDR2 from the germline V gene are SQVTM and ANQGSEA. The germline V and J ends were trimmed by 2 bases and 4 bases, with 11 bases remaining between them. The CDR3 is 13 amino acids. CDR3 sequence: CSVEKRRGTEAFF. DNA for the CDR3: TGCAGCGTTGAAAAAAGGAGGGGCACTGAAGCTTTCTTT.

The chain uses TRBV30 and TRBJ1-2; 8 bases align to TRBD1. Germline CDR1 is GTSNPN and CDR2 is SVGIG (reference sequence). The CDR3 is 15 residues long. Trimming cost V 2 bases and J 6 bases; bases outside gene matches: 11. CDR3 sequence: CAWSRRQGIGNGYTF. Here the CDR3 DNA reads TGTGCCTGGAGTCGTAGACAGGGGATTGGCAATGGCTACACCTTC.

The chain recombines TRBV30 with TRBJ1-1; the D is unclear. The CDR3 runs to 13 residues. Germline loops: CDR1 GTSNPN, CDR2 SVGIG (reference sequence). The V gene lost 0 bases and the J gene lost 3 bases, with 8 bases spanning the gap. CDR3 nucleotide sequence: TGTGCCTGGAGTGTAACCAGTTACACTGAAGCTTTCTTT. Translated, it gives CAWSVTSYTEAFF.

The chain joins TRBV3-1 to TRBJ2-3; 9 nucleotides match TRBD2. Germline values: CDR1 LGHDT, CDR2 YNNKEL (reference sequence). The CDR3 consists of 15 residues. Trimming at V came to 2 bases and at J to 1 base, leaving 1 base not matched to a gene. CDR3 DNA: TGTGCCAGCAGCCAAAGGACTAGCGGCACAGATACGCAGTATTTT. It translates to CASSQRTSGTDTQYF.

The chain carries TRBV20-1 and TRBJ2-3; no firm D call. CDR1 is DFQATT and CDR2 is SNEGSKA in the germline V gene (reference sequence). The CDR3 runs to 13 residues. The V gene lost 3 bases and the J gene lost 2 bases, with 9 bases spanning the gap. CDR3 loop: CSARSTFTDTQYF. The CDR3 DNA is TGCAGTGCTAGGTCGACATTCACAGATACGCAGTATTTT.

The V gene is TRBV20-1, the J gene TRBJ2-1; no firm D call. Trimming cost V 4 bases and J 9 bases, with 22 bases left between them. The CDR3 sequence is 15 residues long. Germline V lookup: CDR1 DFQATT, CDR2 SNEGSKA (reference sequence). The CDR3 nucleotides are TGCAGTGCTATGTTCGCCCGTCAGGCCGGCGGTGAGCAGTTCTTC. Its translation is CSAMFARQAGGEQFF.

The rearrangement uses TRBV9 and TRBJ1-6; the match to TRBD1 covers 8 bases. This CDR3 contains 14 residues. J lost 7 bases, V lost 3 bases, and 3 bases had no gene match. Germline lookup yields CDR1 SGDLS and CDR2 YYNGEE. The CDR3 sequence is CASSAQGANSPLHF. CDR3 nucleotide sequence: TGTGCCAGCAGCGCTCAGGGGGCAAATTCACCCCTCCACTTT. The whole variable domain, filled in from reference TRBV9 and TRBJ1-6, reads DSGVTQTPKHLITATGQRVTLRCSPRSGDLSVYWYQQSLDQGLQFLIQYYNGEERAKGNILERFSAQQFPDLHSELNLSSLELGDSALYFCASSAQGANSPLHFGNGTRLTVT.

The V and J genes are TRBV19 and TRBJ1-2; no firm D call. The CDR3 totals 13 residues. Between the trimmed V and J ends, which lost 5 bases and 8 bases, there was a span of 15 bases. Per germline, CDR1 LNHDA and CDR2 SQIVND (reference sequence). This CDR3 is CASSPYSPRGYTF. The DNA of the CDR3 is TGTGCCAGTAGTCCTTACAGCCCCCGGGGCTACACCTTC.

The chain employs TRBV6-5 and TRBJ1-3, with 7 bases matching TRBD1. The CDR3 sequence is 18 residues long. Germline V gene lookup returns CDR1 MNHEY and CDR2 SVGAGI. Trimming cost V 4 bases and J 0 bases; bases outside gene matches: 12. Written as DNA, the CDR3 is TGTGCCAGCAGTTCTCCCTCACGACAGGGATTCTCTGGAAACACCATATATTTT. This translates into CASSSPSRQGFSGNTIYF.

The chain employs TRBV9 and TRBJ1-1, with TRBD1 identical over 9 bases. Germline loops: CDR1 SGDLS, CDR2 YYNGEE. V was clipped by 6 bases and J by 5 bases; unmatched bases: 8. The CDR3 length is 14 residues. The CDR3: CASKGDREDTEAFF. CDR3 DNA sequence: TGTGCCAGCAAGGGGGACAGGGAGGATACTGAAGCTTTCTTT.

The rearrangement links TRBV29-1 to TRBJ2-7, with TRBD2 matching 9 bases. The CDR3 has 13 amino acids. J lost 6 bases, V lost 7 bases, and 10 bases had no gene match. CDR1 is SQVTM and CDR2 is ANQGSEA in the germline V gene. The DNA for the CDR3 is TGCAGCGCCCTTGATGCGGGAGGGCTCGAGCAGTACTTC. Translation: CSALDAGGLEQYF.